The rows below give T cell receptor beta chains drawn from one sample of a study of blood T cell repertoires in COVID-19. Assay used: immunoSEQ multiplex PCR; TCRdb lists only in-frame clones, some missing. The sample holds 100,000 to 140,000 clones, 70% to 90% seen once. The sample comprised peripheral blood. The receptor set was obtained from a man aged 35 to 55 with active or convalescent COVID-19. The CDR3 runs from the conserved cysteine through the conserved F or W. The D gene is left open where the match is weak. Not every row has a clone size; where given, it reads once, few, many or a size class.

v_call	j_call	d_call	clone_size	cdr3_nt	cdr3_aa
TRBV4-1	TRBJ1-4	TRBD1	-	TGCGCCAGCAGCCCGATACAGGGGTTGAGTGAAAAACTGTTTTTT	CASSPIQGLSEKLFF
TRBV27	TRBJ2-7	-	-	TGTGCCAGCAGTTTATCGATTCAGGGTTGGGAGCAGTACTTC	CASSLSIQGWEQYF
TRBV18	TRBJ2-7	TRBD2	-	TGTGCCAGCTCACCCTTGCCGGGACTAGAAGGGTACGAGCAGTACTTC	CASSPLPGLEGYEQYF
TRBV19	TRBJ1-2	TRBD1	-	TGTGCCAGTAGTATGGGGACAGGGGGCAACGACTATGGCTACACCTTC	CASSMGTGGNDYGYTF
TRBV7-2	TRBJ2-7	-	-	TGTGCCAGCAGCTTTATGTGGTCCAGAGGCTACGAGCAGTACTTC	CASSFMWSRGYEQYF
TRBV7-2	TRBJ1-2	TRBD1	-	TGTGCCAGCAGCTTAATGGGACAGAACTATGGCTACACCTTC	CASSLMGQNYGYTF
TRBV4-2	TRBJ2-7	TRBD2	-	TGTGCCAGCAGCCAAGATGTCGGCGGGAGTAGGTACGAGCAGTACTTC	CASSQDVGGSRYEQYF
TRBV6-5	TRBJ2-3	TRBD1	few	TGTGCCAGCAGTTACAGGGGGCAAGGAGAAGCAGATACGCAGTATTTT	CASSYRGQGEADTQYF
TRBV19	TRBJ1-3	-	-	TGTGCCAGTAGAAACAAGATCAACCTAGACTCTGGAAACACCATATATTTT	CASRNKINLDSGNTIYF
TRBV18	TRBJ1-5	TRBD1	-	TGTGCCAGCTCACCAGCAGGGGGCTATCAGCCCCAGCATTTT	CASSPAGGYQPQHF
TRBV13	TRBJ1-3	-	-	TGTGCCAGCAGACAGGGACCGGGATCTGGAAACACCATATATTTT	CASRQGPGSGNTIYF
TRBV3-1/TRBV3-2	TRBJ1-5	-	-	TGTGCCAGCAGCCAAGTGTTCGGGGGACCCCAGCATTTT	CASSQVFGGPQHF
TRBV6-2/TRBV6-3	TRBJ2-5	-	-	TGTGCCAGCACCCCCGGCGGCCAAGAGACCCAGTACTTC	CASTPGGQETQYF
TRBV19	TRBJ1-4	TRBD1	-	TGTGCCAGTGCGGACAGGGGCGAAAAACTGTTTTTT	CASADRGEKLFF
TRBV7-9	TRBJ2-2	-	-	TGTGCCAGGGGGAGTTCCACCGGGGAGCTGTTTTTT	CARGSSTGELFF
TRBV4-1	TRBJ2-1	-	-	TGCGCCAGCAGGTTCTTTTCGGGGGAGGTTGGGGCCTACAATGAGCAGTTCTTC	CASRFFSGEVGAYNEQFF
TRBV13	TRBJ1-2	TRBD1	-	TGTGCCAGCAGCCCACAGGACAGGGTGGGTGGCTACACCTTC	CASSPQDRVGGYTF
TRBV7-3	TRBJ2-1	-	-	TGTGCCAGCAGCCCCCCCGGTGATGAGCAGTTCTTC	CASSPPGDEQFF
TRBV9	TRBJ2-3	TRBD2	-	TGTGCCAGCAGCGTAGGGGGACTAGCGGGAGGGCCGGGGAATACGCAGTATTTT	CASSVGGLAGGPGNTQYF
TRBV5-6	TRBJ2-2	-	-	TGTGCCAGCAGCTTCGTCGGTAACACCGGGGAGCTGTTTTTT	CASSFVGNTGELFF
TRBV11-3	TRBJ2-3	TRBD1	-	TGTGCCAGCAGCTCCGACAGGGGATTTCTTGGTGATACGCAGTATTTT	CASSSDRGFLGDTQYF
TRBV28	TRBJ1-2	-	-	TGTGCCAGCAGTTCCCCTACCATCAGGGGCTATGGCTACACCTTC	CASSSPTIRGYGYTF
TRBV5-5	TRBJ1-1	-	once	TGTGCCAGCAGCTTCAATCAGAGGGGGACTGAAGCTTTCTTT	CASSFNQRGTEAFF
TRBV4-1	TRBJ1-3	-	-	TGCGCCAGCAGCCCCACAGTGCTGGTAAACACCATATATTTT	CASSPTVLVNTIYF
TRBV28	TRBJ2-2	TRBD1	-	TGTGCCAGCAGTTTACAGACAGGGTCAAACACCGGGGAGCTGTTTTTT	CASSLQTGSNTGELFF
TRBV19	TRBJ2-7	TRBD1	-	TGTGCCAGTAGTATGGGACAGGCCGGGTCCTACGAGCAGTACTTC	CASSMGQAGSYEQYF
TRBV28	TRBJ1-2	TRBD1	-	TGTGCCAGCAGTCTATTACCGGGACAGGGAAGCTATGGCTACACCTTC	CASSLLPGQGSYGYTF
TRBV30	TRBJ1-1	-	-	-	CAWSVIWQWNTEAFF
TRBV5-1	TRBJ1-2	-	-	TGCGCCAGCAGCTTGCACGCGAGCAATGGCTATGGCTACACCTTC	CASSLHASNGYGYTF
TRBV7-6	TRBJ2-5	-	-	TGTGCCAGCAGCTTAGTTTCGGAGACCCAGTACTTC	CASSLVSETQYF
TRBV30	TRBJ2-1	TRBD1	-	TGTGCCTGCCCCGACAGGGGCGGTGGGAATGAGCAGTTCTTC	CACPDRGGGNEQFF
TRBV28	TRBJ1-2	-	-	TGTGCCAGCAGTTTACGGACACATTCAAGGCATGGCTACACCTTC	CASSLRTHSRHGYTF
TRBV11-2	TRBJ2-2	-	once	TGTGCCAGCAGCTTTATCACCGGGGAGCTGTTTTTT	CASSFITGELFF
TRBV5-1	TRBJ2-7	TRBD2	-	TGCGCCAGCAGCTCCGGACTAGCGGGAGCCGAGCAGTACTTC	CASSSGLAGAEQYF
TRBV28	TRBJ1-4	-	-	TGTGCCAGCAGTTTAGCCGGTCTTAATGAAAAACTGTTTTTT	CASSLAGLNEKLFF
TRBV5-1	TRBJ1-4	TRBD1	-	TGCGCCAGCAGCTTGGCCGGCAGGGGGGATGAAAAACTGTTTTTT	CASSLAGRGDEKLFF
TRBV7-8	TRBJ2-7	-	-	TGTGCCAGCAGCCACCCGACACTTTTTACGGGAACACGGGAGGAGCAGTACTTC	CASSHPTLFTGTREEQYF
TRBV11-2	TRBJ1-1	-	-	TGTGCCAGCGGACAGATGAACACTGAAGCTTTCTTT	CASGQMNTEAFF
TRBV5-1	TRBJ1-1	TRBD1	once	TGCGCCAGCGCCTGGCAGGGGGCCAACACTGAAGCTTTCTTT	CASAWQGANTEAFF
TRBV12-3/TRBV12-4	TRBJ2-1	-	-	TGTGCCAGCAGAAAACTAGCAAATGAGCAGTTCTTC	CASRKLANEQFF
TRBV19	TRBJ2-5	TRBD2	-	TGTGCCAGTAGTATGACGGGAGGGGAGACCCAGTACTTC	CASSMTGGETQYF
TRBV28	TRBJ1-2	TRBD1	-	TGTGCCAGCAGTTCCCCCGACAGGGTTGGCTACACCTTC	CASSSPDRVGYTF
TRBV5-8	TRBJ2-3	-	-	TGTGCCAGCAGCTTTATCAGGGGTCCAACCACAGATACGCAGTATTTT	CASSFIRGPTTDTQYF
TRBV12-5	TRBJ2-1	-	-	TGTGCTAGTGGTTTTTCGAGGGCGCAAACGTTAAACAATGAGCAGTTCTTC	CASGFSRAQTLNNEQFF
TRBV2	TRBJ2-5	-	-	TGTGCCAGCAGTCGAGAGACCCAGTACTTC	CASSRETQYF
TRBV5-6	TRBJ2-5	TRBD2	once	TGTGCCAGTAACCCCCGGGGGGTCCAAGAGACCCAGTACTTC	CASNPRGVQETQYF
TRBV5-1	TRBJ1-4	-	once	TGCGCCAGCAGCTTGAAGGGACTGGCAACTAATGAAAAACTGTTTTTT	CASSLKGLATNEKLFF
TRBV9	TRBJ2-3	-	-	TGTGCCAGCAGCGTATCCTTCCGTGGTCAGGGTTCCACAGATACGCAGTATTTT	CASSVSFRGQGSTDTQYF
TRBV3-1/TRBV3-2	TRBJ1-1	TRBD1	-	TGTGCCAGCAGCCAAGCCCCGGGACAGGGGGCTTGGGGAACTGAAGCTTTCTTT	CASSQAPGQGAWGTEAFF
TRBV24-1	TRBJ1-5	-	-	TGTGCCACCAGTCCGGACACCTTTTATCAGCCCCAGCATTTT	CATSPDTFYQPQHF
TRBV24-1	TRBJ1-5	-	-	TGTGCCACCAGTGATTCCAGTAGCAATCAGCCCCAGCATTTT	CATSDSSSNQPQHF
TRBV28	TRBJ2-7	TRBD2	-	TGTGCCAGCAGTTGGGGAGCGGGAGATCGAGAGCAGTACTTC	CASSWGAGDREQYF
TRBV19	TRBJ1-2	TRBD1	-	TGTGCCAGTAGTGGGGACAGGGGGAACTATGGCTACACCTTC	CASSGDRGNYGYTF
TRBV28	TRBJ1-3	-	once	TGTGCCAGCAGTTTATCCGAGCGAAACACCATATATTTT	CASSLSERNTIYF
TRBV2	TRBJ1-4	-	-	TGTGCCAGCAGTGAACGAGGGGAAAAACTGTTTTTT	CASSERGEKLFF
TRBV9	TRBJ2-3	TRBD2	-	TGTGCCAGCAGCGTAGGAACTAGCGGCCTCACAGATACGCAGTATTTT	CASSVGTSGLTDTQYF
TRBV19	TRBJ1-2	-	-	TGTGCCAGTAGTATTTCGGCAGGGAACTATGGCTACACCTTC	CASSISAGNYGYTF
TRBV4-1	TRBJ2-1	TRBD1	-	TGCGCCAGCAGCCACCTCCCAGGCCGGGACAGGGGCGATGAGCAGTTCTTC	CASSHLPGRDRGDEQFF